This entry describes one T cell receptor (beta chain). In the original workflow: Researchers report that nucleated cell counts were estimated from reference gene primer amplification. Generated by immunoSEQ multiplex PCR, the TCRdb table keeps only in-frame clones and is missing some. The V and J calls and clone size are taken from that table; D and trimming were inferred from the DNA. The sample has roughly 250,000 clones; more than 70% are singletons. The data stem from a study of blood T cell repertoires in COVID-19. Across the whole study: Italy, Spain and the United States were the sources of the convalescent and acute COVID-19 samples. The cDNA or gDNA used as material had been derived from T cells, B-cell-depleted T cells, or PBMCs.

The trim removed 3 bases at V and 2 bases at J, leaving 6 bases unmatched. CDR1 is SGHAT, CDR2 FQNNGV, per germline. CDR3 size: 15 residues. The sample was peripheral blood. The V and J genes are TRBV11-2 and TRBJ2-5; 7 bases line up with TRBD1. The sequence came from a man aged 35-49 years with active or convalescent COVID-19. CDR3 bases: TGTGCCAGCAGCTTCCACCAACAGGGGCAAGAGACCCAGTACTTC. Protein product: CASSFHQQGQETQYF.